One T cell receptor beta chain is described in this entry. Its target is not known. ViraFEST used viral peptide pools to expand antigen-specific CD4+ T cells before sequencing. When around 9 days of culture had elapsed, CD4+ T cells were isolated. Nucleocapsid antibodies were negative in the vaccine recipients, who had never had SARS-CoV-2 infection. PBMC cultures contained around 2 million cells per well, 9.5 to 10 IU/ml IL-2 and roughly 10 ug/ml peptides. Assay: immunoSEQ multiplex PCR; the TCRdb copy retains only in-frame clones and omits some. This sample has over 25,000 clones, with 75% to 85% found just once. With V trimmed by 6 bases and J by 10 bases, 8 bases remained unmatched. The CDR3 sequence is 13 residues long. CDR1 is SGHTA, CDR2 FQGNSA, per germline. This entry comes from a study of vaccination effects on CD4 cells after COVID-19.

Here the sequenced sample was CD4+ T cells from PBMCs cultured with SARS-CoV-2 spike peptides, taken before COVID-19 vaccination. This TCR derives from a human donor who received a COVID-19 vaccine. The chain recombines TRBV7-2 with TRBJ2-1, with TRBD1 matching over 8 bases. In DNA, the CDR3 is TGTGCCAGCAGGACTTCCGGGACAGGAGAGCAGTTCTTC. Translating gives CASRTSGTGEQFF.